This T cell receptor (beta chain) originates from a study of CD8 T cell repertoires and HIV-1 epitope variants. Study background: T cells were stimulated with Twenty-five Gag and Nef peptides separately.

Germline CDR1 SEHNR, CDR2 FQNEAQ (reference sequence). J gave up 9 bases and V 5 bases, and 7 bases lay outside the gene matches. This CDR3 comprises 13 residues. This clone has only a few counts. Its antigen is currently unknown. Profiling relied on immunoSEQ multiplex PCR, and the TCRdb table lists in-frame clones only, not all of them. The table records about 3,900 clones, 65% to 70% of them present only once. The sample taken for sequencing was cultured CD8+ T cells derived from PBMCs. The TCR sequence derives from a male donor with HIV. The chain uses TRBV7-9 and TRBJ2-1; 7 bases match TRBD1. CDR3 bases: TGTGCCAGCAGCCTTGGACAGGCTCCTGAGCAGTTCTTC. Its translation: CASSLGQAPEQFF.